This TCR beta chain was retrieved from a study of OX40 agonist ivuxolimab in advanced cancers. Study-wide background: Patients were around 83% male with ages roughly 20 to 80, mean 60.

Data came from immunoSEQ multiplex PCR; TCRdb stores just in-frame clones and leaves some out. The table has 70,000 to 95,000 clones, around 80% seen once. Comment on this clone: Its target is unknown.

Study findings and constraints: Clonal expansion in partial responders at 0.1-3.0 mg/kg ranked among the lowest.

The germline V gene encodes CDR1 MDHEN and CDR2 SYDVKM. The CDR3 totals 10 residues. The sequence was obtained from an adult with an advanced solid tumor such as melanoma, head and neck, liver or kidney cancer. The J gene is TRBJ2-6, the V gene TRBV28; D is ambiguous. The material sequenced was CD4+ or CD8+ T cells sorted from blood, taken in a trial of the OX40 agonist ivuxolimab. CDR3: CASGANVLTF. CDR3 DNA sequence: TGTGCGTCTGGGGCCAACGTCCTGACTTTC.